There are a few counts of the clone carrying this TCR beta chain. The target antigen is unknown. This CDR3 is 13 amino acids long. Germline CDR1 is SGHTA and CDR2 is FQGTGA. Deletions cut 4 bases from V and 2 bases from J, with 6 bases between. The data derive from a study of T-cell reconstitution after alpha-beta-depleted transplantation in children. The study, taken as a whole, reports: Roughly two months post-transplant, alpha-beta T cells reportedly originated from several hundred graft clones that had expanded. Several patients had high TCRbeta diversity at day 60; it came from surviving recipient T cells and thymic progenitors. T-cell numbers and diversity, one year after transplant, stemmed largely from T cells that were newly produced.

Unique molecular identifiers were incorporated into the prepared TCRbeta library. TCRdb redid the calling of the PCR reads with MiXCR, one entry per CDR3 protein. The sample yields hundreds of thousands of distinct CDR3 sequences, 10% to 15% seen once. The sequencing used PBMCs, mostly from graft donor cells, collected 360 days after TCRalphabeta/CD19-depleted stem cell transplant. The V and J genes are TRBV7-3 and TRBJ1-5, with D tentatively TRBD1 (5 bases). This clonotype was sampled from a male patient aged 10 to 17 who had a stem cell transplant for acute myeloid leukemia, so the T cells may come from the graft donor. The CDR3 here is CASSWDGNQPQHF. The CDR3 nucleotides are TGTGCCAGCAGCTGGGACGGCAATCAGCCCCAGCATTTT.